This is a list of T cell receptor beta chains from one sample in a study of blood T cell repertoires in COVID-19. TCRdb's copy holds only in-frame clones and misses some; the assay was immunoSEQ multiplex PCR. This table holds 150,000 to 200,000 clones, more than 75% found once. Material: peripheral blood. These receptor sequences come from a man younger than 35 with active or convalescent COVID-19. Each CDR3 is given without its conserved first and last residue. Fields, in order: V gene, J gene, CDR3 protein.

v_gene: TRBV2
j_gene: TRBJ2-3
CDR3aa: ASSGTSRVERQY

v_gene: TRBV19
j_gene: TRBJ1-3
CDR3aa: ASSIDPGQYSGNTIY

v_gene: TRBV6-2/TRBV6-3
j_gene: TRBJ2-1
CDR3aa: ASSYSRTSVNNEQF

v_gene: TRBV4-1
j_gene: TRBJ2-1
CDR3aa: ASSLSRGGDEQF

v_gene: TRBV24-1
j_gene: TRBJ2-7
CDR3aa: ATSDDGTDYEQY

v_gene: TRBV7-9
j_gene: TRBJ2-2
CDR3aa: ASSTGVSGELF

v_gene: TRBV7-2
j_gene: TRBJ2-2
CDR3aa: ASSLGGRPTGELF

v_gene: TRBV19
j_gene: TRBJ1-5
CDR3aa: ASSITGQGGSQPQH

v_gene: TRBV9
j_gene: TRBJ1-1
CDR3aa: ASSVGGASYEAF

v_gene: TRBV15
j_gene: TRBJ1-2
CDR3aa: ATSRDRSPYYGYT

v_gene: TRBV7-9
j_gene: TRBJ1-6
CDR3aa: ASSSYRDREGSALH

v_gene: TRBV5-1
j_gene: TRBJ2-1
CDR3aa: ASSPSGGGSYNEQF

v_gene: TRBV2
j_gene: TRBJ1-2
CDR3aa: ASSRDRTNYGYT

v_gene: TRBV3-1/TRBV3-2
j_gene: TRBJ1-1
CDR3aa: ASSHFRSNTEAF

v_gene: TRBV28
j_gene: TRBJ1-1
CDR3aa: ASTTTGRFTEAF

v_gene: TRBV9
j_gene: TRBJ1-2
CDR3aa: ASSVTGGSGYT

v_gene: TRBV5-4
j_gene: TRBJ2-7
CDR3aa: ASSLAGTSGYEQY

v_gene: TRBV9
j_gene: TRBJ2-1
CDR3aa: ASSPRTSGGAGEQF

v_gene: TRBV28
j_gene: TRBJ2-7
CDR3aa: ASSPTGTGAAEQY

v_gene: TRBV11-2
j_gene: TRBJ1-1
CDR3aa: ASSLLGGNTEAF

v_gene: TRBV7-8
j_gene: TRBJ1-4
CDR3aa: ASSRGQNEKLF

v_gene: TRBV29-1
j_gene: TRBJ1-3
CDR3aa: SVVRGNTIY

v_gene: TRBV27
j_gene: TRBJ2-1
CDR3aa: ASSSLAGAARKF

v_gene: TRBV9
j_gene: TRBJ1-6
CDR3aa: ASSVGGNSPLH

v_gene: TRBV5-1
j_gene: TRBJ1-6
CDR3aa: ASSLDGGVHSPLH

v_gene: TRBV10-1
j_gene: TRBJ2-6
CDR3aa: ASGTGTMVGANVLT

v_gene: TRBV5-1
j_gene: TRBJ2-3
CDR3aa: ASSLDRITDTQY

v_gene: TRBV9
j_gene: TRBJ2-5
CDR3aa: ASSVAGTPGQETQY

v_gene: TRBV4-1
j_gene: TRBJ2-5
CDR3aa: ASSLSIRGPETQY

v_gene: TRBV5-1
j_gene: TRBJ2-3
CDR3aa: ASTSGGGTDTQY

v_gene: TRBV2
j_gene: TRBJ1-1
CDR3aa: ASASTGGRTEAF

v_gene: TRBV19
j_gene: TRBJ2-6
CDR3aa: ASSKTTGTGANVLT

v_gene: TRBV5-1
j_gene: TRBJ2-1
CDR3aa: ASSLIGINEQF

v_gene: TRBV23-1
j_gene: TRBJ1-1
CDR3aa: ATTGDLNTEAF

v_gene: TRBV3-1/TRBV3-2
j_gene: TRBJ2-1
CDR3aa: ASRLGGPGDEQF

v_gene: TRBV18
j_gene: TRBJ2-7
CDR3aa: ASSPSWFAYEQY

v_gene: TRBV7-7
j_gene: TRBJ1-3
CDR3aa: ASSPLQDSGTIY

v_gene: TRBV19
j_gene: TRBJ1-1
CDR3aa: ASSLLDLQGSGEF

v_gene: TRBV5-5
j_gene: TRBJ1-2
CDR3aa: ASAPGQGASGYT

v_gene: TRBV28
j_gene: TRBJ1-2
CDR3aa: ASHGQDIGYT

v_gene: TRBV5-1
j_gene: TRBJ1-1
CDR3aa: ASSSGQTEAF

v_gene: TRBV5-1
j_gene: TRBJ1-2
CDR3aa: ASSTRDRVGANYGYT

v_gene: TRBV10-1
j_gene: TRBJ1-1
CDR3aa: ASSDPGPNTEAF

v_gene: TRBV11-3
j_gene: TRBJ1-4
CDR3aa: ASSSIQGMNEKLF

v_gene: TRBV9
j_gene: TRBJ1-1
CDR3aa: ASSEGNFGEAF

v_gene: TRBV24-1
j_gene: TRBJ1-2
CDR3aa: ATSDWEARYT

v_gene: TRBV12-5
j_gene: TRBJ1-5
CDR3aa: ASGRRADSVH

v_gene: TRBV6-5
j_gene: TRBJ2-7
CDR3aa: ASSSRGNYEQY

v_gene: TRBV5-5
j_gene: TRBJ2-7
CDR3aa: ASSSYDSVYEQY

v_gene: TRBV4-1
j_gene: TRBJ2-3
CDR3aa: ASSRGSGQGAADTQY

v_gene: TRBV15
j_gene: TRBJ1-2
CDR3aa: ATSRPSATGYDGYT

v_gene: TRBV7-3
j_gene: TRBJ1-1
CDR3aa: ASSLPPRTGGNTEAF

v_gene: TRBV2
j_gene: TRBJ2-1
CDR3aa: ASRPGLAGGTYNEQF